These T cell receptor beta chains were read from a single sample in a study of cytomegalovirus exposure and HLA in healthy donors. Profiled with immunoSEQ multiplex PCR; TCRdb holds only in-frame clones, not every one. The sample has about 130,000 clones; about 84% are singletons. The source material was PBMCs. These receptors originate from a man in his late teens or twenties in good health and CMV-seropositive. CDR3s include the opening cysteine and the closing phenylalanine or tryptophan. The order of the fields is J gene, clone size, D gene, V gene, CDR3 protein, CDR3 DNA. The D gene is left open where the match is weak. Some rows mark clone size as missing; the rest say once, few, many or name a class of expanded clone.

j_call: TRBJ1-4
clone_size: few
d_call: NA
v_call: TRBV7-9
cdr3_aa: CASSSEKLFF
cdr3_nt: TGTGCCAGCAGCTCGGAAAAACTGTTTTTT

j_call: TRBJ2-1
clone_size: NA
d_call: TRBD2
v_call: TRBV4-3
cdr3_aa: CASSQDTSGGSKFF
cdr3_nt: TGCGCCAGCAGCCAGGATACTAGCGGGGGGTCAAAGTTCTTC

j_call: TRBJ2-5
clone_size: NA
d_call: NA
v_call: TRBV4-3
cdr3_aa: CASSHDDGERETQYF
cdr3_nt: TGCGCCAGCAGCCATGATGACGGGGAGCGGGAGACCCAGTACTTC

j_call: TRBJ1-3
clone_size: NA
d_call: TRBD1
v_call: TRBV25-1
cdr3_aa: CASSDILGTGENGNTIYF
cdr3_nt: TGTGCCAGCAGTGATATCTTAGGGACAGGGGAAAACGGAAACACCATATATTTT

j_call: TRBJ2-7
clone_size: NA
d_call: NA
v_call: TRBV19
cdr3_aa: CASSRTLGGVYEQYF
cdr3_nt: TGTGCCAGTAGTCGAACGCTCGGAGGAGTCTACGAGCAGTACTTC

j_call: TRBJ2-6
clone_size: NA
d_call: NA
v_call: TRBV5-1
cdr3_aa: CASSLSQVSGANVLTF
cdr3_nt: TGCGCCAGCAGCTTGTCCCAGGTCTCTGGGGCCAACGTCCTGACTTTC

j_call: TRBJ2-1
clone_size: NA
d_call: TRBD2
v_call: TRBV27
cdr3_aa: CASGSSSGLAGVTGEQFF
cdr3_nt: TGTGCCAGCGGTAGTAGTTCGGGACTAGCGGGAGTTACGGGTGAGCAGTTCTTC

j_call: TRBJ1-5
clone_size: NA
d_call: NA
v_call: TRBV6-5
cdr3_aa: CASRDGMEQPQHF
cdr3_nt: TGTGCCAGCAGGGACGGGATGGAGCAGCCCCAGCATTTT

j_call: TRBJ2-7
clone_size: NA
d_call: NA
v_call: TRBV2
cdr3_aa: CASRGGTEQYF
cdr3_nt: TGTGCCAGCAGGGGGGGGACAGAGCAGTACTTC

j_call: TRBJ2-5
clone_size: NA
d_call: TRBD1
v_call: TRBV19
cdr3_aa: CASSTGQVPETQYF
cdr3_nt: TGTGCCAGTAGTACGGGACAGGTACCTGAGACCCAGTACTTC

j_call: TRBJ1-2
clone_size: few
d_call: TRBD1
v_call: TRBV29-1
cdr3_aa: CSVVAGQGGEGYTF
cdr3_nt: TGCAGCGTTGTAGCCGGACAGGGGGGAGAAGGCTACACCTTC

j_call: TRBJ1-5
clone_size: NA
d_call: NA
v_call: TRBV10-3
cdr3_aa: CAISEGPLLQPQHF
cdr3_nt: TGTGCCATCAGTGAGGGTCCCTTGCTACAGCCCCAGCATTTT

j_call: TRBJ1-2
clone_size: NA
d_call: TRBD1
v_call: TRBV19
cdr3_aa: CASSAQPRDRGGYTF
cdr3_nt: TGTGCCAGTAGTGCCCAACCCCGGGACAGGGGCGGCTACACCTTC

j_call: TRBJ2-2
clone_size: once
d_call: TRBD1
v_call: TRBV23-1
cdr3_aa: CASSSTGTGYTGELFF
cdr3_nt: TGCGCCAGCAGTTCCACCGGGACAGGATACACCGGGGAGCTGTTTTTT

j_call: TRBJ1-2
clone_size: NA
d_call: NA
v_call: TRBV5-5
cdr3_aa: CASSLVAQEGGYTF
cdr3_nt: TGTGCCAGCAGCTTGGTTGCTCAGGAAGGTGGCTACACCTTC

j_call: TRBJ2-5
clone_size: NA
d_call: NA
v_call: TRBV9
cdr3_aa: CASSVWSGKQETQYF
cdr3_nt: TGTGCCAGCAGCGTATGGTCCGGGAAGCAAGAGACCCAGTACTTC

j_call: TRBJ2-7
clone_size: NA
d_call: NA
v_call: TRBV21-1
cdr3_aa: CASEDRGSYEQYF
cdr3_nt: TGTGCCAGTGAGGACAGGGGGTCTTACGAGCAGTACTTC

j_call: TRBJ1-4
clone_size: NA
d_call: NA
v_call: TRBV7-9
cdr3_aa: CASSFAGTPNEKLFF
cdr3_nt: TGTGCCAGCAGCTTCGCCGGGACACCAAATGAAAAACTGTTTTTT

j_call: TRBJ1-5
clone_size: NA
d_call: NA
v_call: TRBV2
cdr3_aa: CASSDRSRNQPQHF
cdr3_nt: TGTGCCAGCAGTGACAGGTCCAGGAATCAGCCCCAGCATTTT

j_call: TRBJ1-1
clone_size: NA
d_call: TRBD1
v_call: TRBV2
cdr3_aa: CASIPGGAGTEAFF
cdr3_nt: TGTGCCAGCATTCCAGGGGGCGCGGGCACTGAAGCTTTCTTT

j_call: TRBJ2-1
clone_size: NA
d_call: NA
v_call: TRBV6-1
cdr3_aa: CASSVNLAGDPLEYEQFF
cdr3_nt: TGTGCCAGCAGTGTCAATTTAGCAGGGGACCCCCTGGAGTATGAGCAGTTCTTC

j_call: TRBJ1-1
clone_size: once
d_call: NA
v_call: TRBV6-6
cdr3_aa: CASSYPMRQGGTEAFF
cdr3_nt: TGTGCCAGCAGTTACCCGATGAGGCAGGGAGGCACTGAAGCTTTCTTT

j_call: TRBJ2-5
clone_size: NA
d_call: NA
v_call: TRBV7-2
cdr3_aa: CASSLVISQETQYF
cdr3_nt: TGTGCCAGCAGCTTAGTGATTAGTCAAGAGACCCAGTACTTC

j_call: TRBJ1-4
clone_size: NA
d_call: TRBD1
v_call: TRBV30
cdr3_aa: CAWSVQGNEKLFF
cdr3_nt: TGTGCCTGGAGTGTACAGGGGAATGAAAAACTGTTTTTT

j_call: TRBJ1-6
clone_size: NA
d_call: NA
v_call: TRBV27
cdr3_aa: CASSLAPGGTGRPLHF
cdr3_nt: TGTGCCAGCAGTTTAGCCCCGGGAGGGACGGGGAGACCCCTCCACTTT

j_call: TRBJ2-7
clone_size: NA
d_call: TRBD2
v_call: TRBV12-5
cdr3_aa: CASALGGAGQYEQYF
cdr3_nt: TGTGCTAGTGCCCTGGGAGGGGCAGGGCAATACGAGCAGTACTTC

j_call: TRBJ2-2
clone_size: NA
d_call: TRBD1
v_call: TRBV2
cdr3_aa: CASSATTGALTGELFF
cdr3_nt: TGTGCCAGCAGTGCCACGACAGGGGCGCTGACCGGGGAGCTGTTTTTT

j_call: TRBJ2-5
clone_size: NA
d_call: NA
v_call: TRBV7-9
cdr3_aa: CASTSSGANHGMYQETQYF
cdr3_nt: TGTGCCAGCACCTCCAGTGGGGCTAACCATGGAATGTACCAAGAGACCCAGTACTTC

j_call: TRBJ2-5
clone_size: NA
d_call: TRBD2
v_call: TRBV7-6
cdr3_aa: CASSLGGSGEETQYF
cdr3_nt: TGTGCCAGCAGCTTAGGGGGTAGCGGGGAAGAGACCCAGTACTTC

j_call: TRBJ2-7
clone_size: NA
d_call: NA
v_call: TRBV12-5
cdr3_aa: CASGLDVRGNEQYF
cdr3_nt: TGTGCTAGTGGTTTGGATGTCAGGGGCAACGAGCAGTACTTC

j_call: TRBJ2-7
clone_size: NA
d_call: NA
v_call: TRBV6-1
cdr3_aa: CASSHQRGEQYF
cdr3_nt: TGTGCCAGCAGCCATCAACGCGGCGAGCAGTACTTC

j_call: TRBJ1-3
clone_size: NA
d_call: TRBD1
v_call: TRBV5-1
cdr3_aa: CASSLIGDSGNTIYF
cdr3_nt: TGCGCCAGCAGCTTGATAGGGGACAGTGGAAACACCATATATTTT

j_call: TRBJ1-1
clone_size: NA
d_call: TRBD1
v_call: TRBV18
cdr3_aa: CASSPPQGATEAFF
cdr3_nt: TGTGCCAGCTCACCGCCACAGGGGGCTACTGAAGCTTTCTTT